The 26 T cell receptor beta chains below were found in one sample sequenced in a study of blood T cell repertoires in COVID-19. Data came from immunoSEQ multiplex PCR; TCRdb stores just in-frame clones and leaves some out. The sample holds some 180,000 clones, around 89% seen once. The material sequenced was peripheral blood. Receptor source: a man aged 35-49 years with active or convalescent COVID-19.

This clone was found a few times. The V and J genes are TRBV30 and TRBJ2-5, with 8 positions matching TRBD1. J gave up 5 bases and V 4 bases, and 6 bases lay outside the gene matches. The germline V gene encodes CDR1 GTSNPN and CDR2 SVGIG (reference sequence). The length of the CDR3 is 13 residues. The CDR3 bases are TGTGCCTGGACAGGGGGCGTTTGGGAGACCCAGTACTTC. It is translated as CAWTGGVWETQYF.

This clone occurred once. The rearrangement uses TRBV28 and TRBJ2-7, with D tentatively TRBD2 (5 bases). This CDR3 region has 14 residues. In germline, CDR1 is MDHEN, CDR2 SYDVKM. The V and J ends lost 3 bases and 4 bases respectively, with 13 bases between them. DNA for the CDR3: TGTGCCAGCAGTTTCGGAGGTATCGCGTACGAGCAGTACTTC. This sequence encodes CASSFGGIAYEQYF. Filled out from reference TRBV28 and TRBJ2-7, the complete variable domain reads DVKVTQSSRYLVKRTGEKVFLECVQDMDHENMFWYRQDPGLGLRLIYFSYDVKMKEKGDIPEGYSVSREKKERFSLILESASTNQTSMYLCASSFGGIAYEQYFGPGTRLTVT.

The chain carries TRBV2 and TRBJ2-7, with 13 bases that match TRBD2. CDR1 is SNHLY and CDR2 is FYNNEI in the germline V gene. This CDR3 has 14 residues. The trim removed 4 bases at V and 4 bases at J, leaving 1 base unmatched. CDR3 nucleotides: TGTGCCAGCAGTGGGGGACTAGCGGGGTACGAGCAGTACTTC. It yields the protein CASSGGLAGYEQYF.

The chain carries TRBV24-1 and TRBJ2-7; 11 nucleotides match TRBD2. J was trimmed by 6 bases and V by 5 bases; bases with no gene match: 8. CDR1 and CDR2 from the germline V gene are KGHDR and SFDVKD. This CDR3 is 15 amino acids long. CDR3 amino acids: CATSAQLAGVSEQYF. The CDR3 nucleotides read TGTGCCACCAGTGCTCAACTAGCGGGAGTCAGCGAGCAGTACTTC.

This clone has only one observation. The chain employs TRBV28 and TRBJ1-5, with 9 positions matching TRBD1. Germline V gene data show CDR1 as MDHEN and CDR2 as SYDVKM. The CDR3 loop spans 15 amino acids. Germline trimming cut 6 bases from V and 4 bases from J; bases unmatched to any gene: 7. The CDR3: CASSGRQGVNQPQHF. DNA for the CDR3: TGTGCCAGCAGCGGACGACAGGGGGTGAATCAGCCCCAGCATTTT.

The chain combines TRBV21-1 with TRBJ1-5. TRBV21-1 is listed as a pseudogene. This CDR3 region has 17 residues. The CDR3 spells CASSKVLRRRGNQPQHF. The DNA for the CDR3 is TGTGCCAGCAGCAAAGTTCTACGGCGGAGGGGCAATCAGCCCCAGCATTTT.

This chain connects TRBV4-3 to TRBJ1-2; D possibly corresponds to TRBD1 (5 bases). The CDR3 has 16 residues. V was pared by 0 bases and J by 5 bases, with 16 bases between. The V gene's germline CDR1 is LGHNA and CDR2 YSLEER. The chain's CDR3 is CASSQEWQGIAYGYTF. The CDR3 region has the DNA TGCGCCAGCAGCCAAGAGTGGCAGGGTATAGCTTATGGCTACACCTTC.

CDR3 DNA: TGTGCCTGGACCCCTACAGGTTTGCCAGATACGCAGTATTTT. It translates to CAWTPTGLPDTQYF. This chain uses TRBV30 with TRBJ2-3, with TRBD1 as a possible D gene (5 bases). Trimming left V 4 bases short and J 4 bases short, with 15 bases between. There are 14 residues in the CDR3. Germline loops: CDR1 GTSNPN, CDR2 SVGIG (reference sequence).

This chain links TRBV5-5 with TRBJ1-4, with D tentatively TRBD1 (6 bases). The CDR3 has 14 residues. Germline V gives CDR1 SGHKS, CDR2 YYEKEE (reference sequence). V gave up 0 bases and J gave up 5 bases, with 8 bases separating them. DNA of the CDR3: TGTGCCAGCAGCTTGGTTGGGGGCAATGAAAAACTGTTTTTT. Its protein product is CASSLVGGNEKLFF.

The V and J genes are TRBV6-5 and TRBJ2-5, with D perhaps matching TRBD1 (5 bases). This CDR3 spans 12 amino acids. V shed 7 bases and J shed 5 bases, with 11 bases lying between them. CDR1 and CDR2 (germline): MNHEY, SVGAGI. CDR3 DNA sequence: TGTGCCAGCATAGGGGCTGGGGAGACCCAGTACTTC. This codes for CASIGAGETQYF.

The V and J genes are TRBV6-6 and TRBJ2-2; unclear D gene. Trimming removed 5 bases from V and 0 bases from J, with 10 bases in between. This CDR3 has 15 amino acids. Germline loops: CDR1 MNHNY, CDR2 SVGAGI (reference sequence). The CDR3 DNA is TGTGCCAGCAGTCCCGAAGCGACGAACACCGGGGAGCTGTTTTTT. Translating gives CASSPEATNTGELFF.

This clone was detected only once. This chain uses TRBV2 with TRBJ1-5, with 7 bases aligning to TRBD1. J gave up 6 bases and V 8 bases, and 10 bases lay outside the gene matches. The CDR3 runs 14 residues. CDR1 and CDR2 from the germline V gene are SNHLY and FYNNEI. CDR3 region: CASGRQGAGQPQHF. CDR3 sequence (DNA): TGTGCCAGCGGAAGACAGGGAGCGGGTCAGCCCCAGCATTTT.

This chain uses TRBV5-5 with TRBJ1-6; D is unclear. CDR3 length equals 13 residues. Germline CDR1 is SGHKS and CDR2 is YYEKEE (reference sequence). V lost 2 bases to trimming and J lost 5 bases, with 5 bases between them. The CDR3 bases are TGTGCCAGCAGCTTCGGAGATAATTCACCCCTCCACTTT. Protein: CASSFGDNSPLHF.

There are a few counts of this clone. The gene calls are TRBV7-6 and TRBJ1-1; D might be TRBD1 (6 bases). Trimming shortened V by 6 bases and J by 6 bases, and 14 bases separated the two germline ends. Germline values: CDR1 SGHVS, CDR2 FNYEAQ. The CDR3 is made up of 13 amino acids. CDR3 loop: CASSLSRGAEAFF. The CDR3 region has the DNA TGTGCCAGCAGTCTGAGCAGGGGAGCTGAAGCTTTCTTT.

The CDR3 loop reads CASSEGTGNTGNTIYF. For the CDR3, the DNA is TGTGCCAGCAGCGAGGGAACAGGAAACACTGGAAACACCATATATTTT. J is TRBJ1-3 and V is TRBV9; a possible D gene is TRBD1 (5 bases). The CDR3 covers 16 residues. V was pared by 3 bases and J by 2 bases, with 15 bases between. CDR1 is SGDLS, CDR2 YYNGEE, per germline.

The sample holds one count of this clone. The V gene is TRBV2, the J gene TRBJ1-1; D is ambiguous. The V end was cut by 8 bases, the J end by 1 base, with 5 bases between. Looked up from germline, CDR1 is SNHLY and CDR2 is FYNNEI. This CDR3 is built from 11 residues. CDR3 DNA: TGTGCCAGCGAGGGGAACACTGAAGCTTTCTTT. It specifies CASEGNTEAFF.

The chain carries TRBV7-2 and TRBJ2-1, with D unresolved. The V gene lost 3 bases and the J gene lost 9 bases, with 6 bases spanning the gap. CDR1 is SGHTA and CDR2 is FQGNSA in the germline V gene. There are 11 residues in the CDR3. CDR3 region: CASSFSSEQFF. The DNA for the CDR3 is TGTGCCAGCAGCTTTTCCTCTGAGCAGTTCTTC.

The CDR3 loop reads CASTTSASYNEQFF. In DNA, the CDR3 is TGTGCCAGCACAACTAGCGCCTCCTACAATGAGCAGTTCTTC. This chain links TRBV4-2 with TRBJ2-1; 7 bases match TRBD2. Per the germline V gene, CDR1 is LGHNA and CDR2 is YNFKEQ. The ends lost 7 bases at V and 0 bases at J; junction bases unmatched: 3. This CDR3 region has 14 residues.

This rearrangement joins TRBV11-3 to TRBJ1-2; D gene uncertain. Germline lookup yields CDR1 SGHNT and CDR2 YENEEA. Trimming removed 7 bases at V and 2 bases at J, with 11 bases between. This CDR3 is 13 amino acids long. CDR3 DNA sequence: TGTGCCAGCAAACCGGCAGGAAACTATGGCTACACCTTC. This encodes CASKPAGNYGYTF.

V and J are TRBV3-1 (or the pseudogene TRBV3-2) and TRBJ1-5; D is unclear. Germline-derived CDR1 and CDR2 are LGHDT and YNNKEL (reference sequence). The CDR3 covers 14 residues. Trimming cost V 4 bases and J 3 bases, with 10 bases left between them. Here the CDR3 DNA reads TGTGCCAGCAGCCGATGGGGAGACAATCAGCCCCAGCATTTT. This codes for CASSRWGDNQPQHF.

The CDR3 spells CASSWDSNTEAFF. The CDR3 nucleotides are TGCGCCAGCAGTTGGGACAGCAACACTGAAGCTTTCTTT. This chain connects TRBV5-1 to TRBJ1-1; 7 bases map to TRBD1. This CDR3 is 13 amino acids long. Germline-derived CDR1 and CDR2 are SGHRS and YFSETQ. Trimming took 5 bases from V and 2 from J; bases not matched to a gene: 3.

Comments on this clone: This sample includes further DNA sequences coding for the same CDR3. V and J are TRBV18 and TRBJ2-7, with a weak D call TRBD2 (6 bases). The CDR3 consists of 13 residues. The germline gives CDR1 KGHSH, CDR2 LQKENI. Trimming shortened V by 3 bases and J by 2 bases, and 8 bases separated the two germline ends. CDR3 residues: CASSPGGTYEQYF. The CDR3 nucleotides read TGTGCCAGCTCACCTGGAGGGACCTACGAGCAGTACTTC.

V usage is TRBV28 and J usage is TRBJ2-5, with 7 bases aligning to TRBD1. The CDR3 consists of 16 residues. J was trimmed by 4 bases and V by 3 bases; bases with no gene match: 11. Germline values: CDR1 MDHEN, CDR2 SYDVKM. The CDR3 region is CASSFQQGLVGETQYF. CDR3 in DNA: TGTGCCAGCAGTTTCCAACAGGGGTTGGTTGGAGAGACCCAGTACTTC.

The J gene is TRBJ1-1, the V gene TRBV5-4; D gene ambiguous. CDR3 length: 13 amino acids. Germline loops: CDR1 SGHNT, CDR2 YYREEE (reference sequence). The V gene lost 4 bases and the J gene lost 3 bases, with 10 bases spanning the gap. The CDR3 loop reads CASSHGRDTEAFF. As DNA, the CDR3 is TGTGCCAGCAGCCATGGGAGAGACACTGAAGCTTTCTTT.

The chain uses TRBV11-2 and TRBJ1-2; no clear D. This CDR3 is 14 amino acids long. From germline, CDR1 is SGHAT and CDR2 FQNNGV. V lost 0 bases, J lost 1 base, and 6 bases lay in between. The CDR3 DNA is TGTGCCAGCAGCTTAGACAGGTTTAACTATGGCTACACCTTC. Protein: CASSLDRFNYGYTF.

The rearrangement links TRBV19 to TRBJ1-5, with a possible D match to TRBD1 (6 bases). CDR3 size: 15 residues. Trimming removed 3 bases from V and 4 bases from J, with 13 bases in between. Germline CDR1 and CDR2: LNHDA and SQIVND (reference sequence). The CDR3: CASSIRGGGNQPQHF. As DNA, the CDR3 is TGTGCCAGTAGTATTAGGGGAGGGGGAAATCAGCCCCAGCATTTT.